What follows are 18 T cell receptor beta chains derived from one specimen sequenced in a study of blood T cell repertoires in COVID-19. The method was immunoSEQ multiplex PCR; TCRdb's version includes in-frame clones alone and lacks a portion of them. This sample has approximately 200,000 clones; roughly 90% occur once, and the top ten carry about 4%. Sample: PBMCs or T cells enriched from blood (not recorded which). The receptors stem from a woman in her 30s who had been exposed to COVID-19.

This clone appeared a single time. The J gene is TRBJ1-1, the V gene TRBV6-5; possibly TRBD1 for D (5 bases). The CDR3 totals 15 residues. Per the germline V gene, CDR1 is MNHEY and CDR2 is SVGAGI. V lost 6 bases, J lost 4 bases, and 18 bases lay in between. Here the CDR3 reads CASRAQMGQSTEAFF. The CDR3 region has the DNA TGTGCCAGCAGAGCCCAAATGGGGCAGAGCACTGAAGCTTTCTTT.

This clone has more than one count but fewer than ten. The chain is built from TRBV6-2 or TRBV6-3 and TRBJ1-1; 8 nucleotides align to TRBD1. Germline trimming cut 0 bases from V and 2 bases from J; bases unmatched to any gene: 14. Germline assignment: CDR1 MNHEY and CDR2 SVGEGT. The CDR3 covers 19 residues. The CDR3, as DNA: TGTGCCAGCAGTTACTCCTTCCAGGGGGCGAGGTCGGAAAACACTGAAGCTTTCTTT. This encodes CASSYSFQGARSENTEAFF.

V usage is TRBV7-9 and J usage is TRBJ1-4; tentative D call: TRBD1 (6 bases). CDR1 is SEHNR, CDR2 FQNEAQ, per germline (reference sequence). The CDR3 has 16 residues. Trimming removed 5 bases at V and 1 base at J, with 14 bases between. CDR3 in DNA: TGTGCCAGCAGCATACAGGGTTTGAGAACTAATGAAAAACTGTTTTTT. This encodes CASSIQGLRTNEKLFF.

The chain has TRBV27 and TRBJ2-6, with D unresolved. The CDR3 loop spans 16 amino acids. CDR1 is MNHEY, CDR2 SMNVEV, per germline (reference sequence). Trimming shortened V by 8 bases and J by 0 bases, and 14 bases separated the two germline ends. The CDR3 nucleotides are TGTGCCAGCTCTCAATCTTGGAGCTCTGGGGCCAACGTCCTGACTTTC. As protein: CASSQSWSSGANVLTF.

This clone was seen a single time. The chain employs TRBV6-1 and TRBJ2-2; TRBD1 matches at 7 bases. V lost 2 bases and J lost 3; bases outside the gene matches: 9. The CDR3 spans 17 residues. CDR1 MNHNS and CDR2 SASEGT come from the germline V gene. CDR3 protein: CASSELEGAWDTGELFF. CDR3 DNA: TGTGCCAGCAGTGAACTAGAGGGGGCGTGGGACACCGGGGAGCTGTTTTTT.

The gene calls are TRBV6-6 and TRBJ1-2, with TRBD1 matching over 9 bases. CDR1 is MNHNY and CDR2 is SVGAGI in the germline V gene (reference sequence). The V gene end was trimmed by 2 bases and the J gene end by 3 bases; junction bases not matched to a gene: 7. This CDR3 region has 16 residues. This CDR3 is CASSYQGQGIDYGYTF. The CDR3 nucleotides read TGTGCCAGCAGTTACCAGGGACAGGGAATCGACTATGGCTACACCTTC.

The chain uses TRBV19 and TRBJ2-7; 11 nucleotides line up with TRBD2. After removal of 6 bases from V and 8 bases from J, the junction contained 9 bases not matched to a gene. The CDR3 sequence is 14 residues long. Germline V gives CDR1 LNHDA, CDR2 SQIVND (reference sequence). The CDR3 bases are TGTGCCAGTAGCCCGGGACTAGCGGATTTGCAGCAGTACTTC. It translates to CASSPGLADLQQYF.

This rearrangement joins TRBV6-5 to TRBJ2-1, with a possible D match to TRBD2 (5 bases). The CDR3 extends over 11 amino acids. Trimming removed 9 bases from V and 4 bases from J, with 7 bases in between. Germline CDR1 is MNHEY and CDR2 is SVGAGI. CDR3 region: CASSVYNEQFF. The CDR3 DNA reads TGTGCCAGTAGCGTTTACAATGAGCAGTTCTTC.

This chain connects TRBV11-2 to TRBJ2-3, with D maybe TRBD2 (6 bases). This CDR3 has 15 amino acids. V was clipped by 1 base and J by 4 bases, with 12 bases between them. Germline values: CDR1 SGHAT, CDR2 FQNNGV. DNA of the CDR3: TGTGCCAGCAGCTTAGCCTCAGGGACTTCAGATACGCAGTATTTT. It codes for CASSLASGTSDTQYF.

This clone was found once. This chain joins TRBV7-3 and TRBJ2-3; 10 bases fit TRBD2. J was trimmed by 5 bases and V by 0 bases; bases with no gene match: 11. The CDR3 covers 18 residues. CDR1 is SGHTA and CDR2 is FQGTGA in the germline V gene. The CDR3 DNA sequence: TGTGCCAGCAGCTTAACCTTTGAGCGGGGGGGCGGAAGAGATACGCAGTATTTT. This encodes CASSLTFERGGGRDTQYF.

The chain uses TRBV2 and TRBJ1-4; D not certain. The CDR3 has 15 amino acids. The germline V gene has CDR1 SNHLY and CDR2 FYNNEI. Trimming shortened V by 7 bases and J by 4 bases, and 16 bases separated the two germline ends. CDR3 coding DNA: TGTGCCAGCAAAAGTATGGGAGAGGGTAATGAAAAACTGTTTTTT. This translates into CASKSMGEGNEKLFF.

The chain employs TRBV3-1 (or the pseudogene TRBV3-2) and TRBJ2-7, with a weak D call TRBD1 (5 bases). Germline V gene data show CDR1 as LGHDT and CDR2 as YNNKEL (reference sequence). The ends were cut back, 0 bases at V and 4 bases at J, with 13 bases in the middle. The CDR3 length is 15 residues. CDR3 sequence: CASSQDWNAGYEQYF. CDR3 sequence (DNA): TGTGCCAGCAGCCAAGATTGGAACGCAGGGTACGAGCAGTACTTC.

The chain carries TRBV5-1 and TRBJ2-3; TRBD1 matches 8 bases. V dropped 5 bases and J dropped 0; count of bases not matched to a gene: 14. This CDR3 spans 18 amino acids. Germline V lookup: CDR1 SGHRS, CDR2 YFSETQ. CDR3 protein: CASRVKSWGQASTDTQYF. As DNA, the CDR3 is TGCGCCAGCAGAGTGAAATCATGGGGACAGGCCAGCACAGATACGCAGTATTTT.

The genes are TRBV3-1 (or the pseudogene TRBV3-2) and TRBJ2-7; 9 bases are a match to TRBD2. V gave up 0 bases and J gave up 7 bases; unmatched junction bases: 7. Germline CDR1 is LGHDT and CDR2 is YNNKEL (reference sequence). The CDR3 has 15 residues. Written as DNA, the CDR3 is TGTGCCAGCAGCCAAGATCAAGCGGGGGGACGGGAGCAGTACTTC. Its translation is CASSQDQAGGREQYF.

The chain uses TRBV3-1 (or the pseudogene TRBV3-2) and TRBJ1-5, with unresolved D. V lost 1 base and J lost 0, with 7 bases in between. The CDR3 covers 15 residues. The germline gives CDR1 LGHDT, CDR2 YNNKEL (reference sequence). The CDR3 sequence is CASSQGTDSNQPQHF. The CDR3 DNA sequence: TGTGCCAGCAGCCAAGGAACTGATAGCAATCAGCCCCAGCATTTT.

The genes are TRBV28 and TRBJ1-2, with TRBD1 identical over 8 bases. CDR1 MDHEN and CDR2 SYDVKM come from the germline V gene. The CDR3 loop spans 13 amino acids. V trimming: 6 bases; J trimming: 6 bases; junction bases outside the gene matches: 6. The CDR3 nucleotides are TGTGCCAGCAGCATGACAGGGGTTGATGGCTACACCTTC. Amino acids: CASSMTGVDGYTF.

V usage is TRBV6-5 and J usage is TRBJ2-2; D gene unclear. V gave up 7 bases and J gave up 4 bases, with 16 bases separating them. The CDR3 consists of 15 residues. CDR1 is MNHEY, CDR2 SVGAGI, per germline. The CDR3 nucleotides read TGTGCCAGCAACATGGCAGGATCAGGCACCGGGGAGCTGTTTTTT. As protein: CASNMAGSGTGELFF.

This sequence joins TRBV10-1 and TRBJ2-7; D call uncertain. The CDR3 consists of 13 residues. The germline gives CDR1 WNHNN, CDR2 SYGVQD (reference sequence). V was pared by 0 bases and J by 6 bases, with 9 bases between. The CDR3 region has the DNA TGCGCCAGCAGTGAGTCAATGGTCGGCGAGCAGTACTTC. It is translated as CASSESMVGEQYF.